The rows below give T cell receptor beta chains drawn from one sample of a study of T cells in Graves' hyperthyroidism and ophthalmopathy. TCRdb used MiXCR to reprocess the multiplex PCR reads, holding one entry per CDR3 protein. Altogether 750,000 to 900,000 distinct CDR3 sequences are present, roughly 40% being singletons, with the ten largest covering approximately 8.7%. The specimen was blood. The receptors shown here come from a man between 18 and 35 years old with Graves' hyperthyroidism. Both conserved end residues are part of each CDR3. The order of the fields is J gene, V gene, CDR3 protein.

>TRBJ2-7|TRBV7-2
CASSLVGQLSYEQYF
>TRBJ1-5|TRBV10-3
CAISSGQLLNQPQHF
>TRBJ2-5|TRBV7-3
CASTPQGDVETQYF
>TRBJ2-5|TRBV2
CASNGEETQYF
>TRBJ2-7|TRBV7-2
CASSPTVYEQYF
>TRBJ2-7|TRBV10-3
CAIRVGSSYEQYF
>TRBJ2-7|TRBV29-1
CSVGRDGEQYF
>TRBJ1-1|TRBV6-5
CAVGEGGTEAFF
>TRBJ2-5|TRBV5-6
CASSPRDKETQYF
>TRBJ1-2|TRBV15
CATSRDGRGYTF
>TRBJ2-7|TRBV24-1
CATRDTLAGRDEQYF
>TRBJ2-6|TRBV25-1
CASSVTTGANVLTF